The 2 T cell receptor beta chains listed next were all sequenced from one sample in a study of CD8 T cells in ankylosing spondylitis. The study's findings and limits: Typical of ankylosing spondylitis blood, it appeared, was a TCR beta motif of several highly homologous variants.

Antigens for these TCRs are unknown. TCRdb independently ran MiXCR on the 5' RACE reads; one entry per CDR3 protein. The table shows 390,000 or so distinct CDR3 sequences, with more than 20% occurring only once. The specimen was blood, either unsorted or a sorted T cell fraction (not recorded which). These receptors were obtained from a male donor with ankylosing spondylitis.

The rearrangement links TRBV11-3 to TRBJ2-1; D is perhaps TRBD2 (6 bases). Trimming took 5 bases from V and 5 from J, leaving 19 bases between them. Germline CDR1 is SGHNT and CDR2 is YENEEA. CDR3 length: 16 residues. This CDR3 is CASSPPYGSSDNEQFF. Written as DNA, the CDR3 is TGTGCCAGCAGCCCCCCATACGGGAGTTCGGACAATGAGCAGTTCTTC.

This clonotype has a handful of counts. The V gene is TRBV20-1, the J gene TRBJ1-5; 7 nucleotides align to TRBD1. The germline gives CDR1 DFQATT, CDR2 SNEGSKA (reference sequence). CDR3 length equals 15 residues. Unmatched junction bases numbered 5, after V lost 3 bases and J lost 0 bases. CDR3 DNA sequence: TGCAGTGCTAGTTCGACAGGGTATAGCAATCAGCCCCAGCATTTT. Amino acid sequence: CSASSTGYSNQPQHF.